This T cell receptor (beta chain) was captured by sequencing in a study of blood T cell repertoires in COVID-19 (dated by TCRdb to 2018 to 2020). Notes on the research overall: Samples covering the acute and convalescent phases of COVID-19 were provided by collaborators in the United States, Italy and Spain. The prospective study material was composed of cDNA or gDNA derived from T cells, B-cell-depleted T cells, or PBMCs. The dataset comprised deeply sampled blood TCRbeta repertoires from subjects exposed to, actively infected with, or recovered from COVID-19. The repertoires were released in a freely available public database meant as a resource for research on the immune response to SARS-CoV-2. The samples were drawn from the first 160 participants of the ongoing ImmuneRACE study and from 1,254 subjects provided by 6 global collaborators. A de-identified subject ID, COVID-19 status, age in years and sex were almost always included in the sample metadata. HLA class I and class II types, where available, came from metadata supplied by the sample provider rather than from assay-based typing.

TCRbeta CDR3 regions were amplified from genomic DNA using the immunoSEQ Assay, a bias-controlled multiplex PCR. Concerning the study's data processing: Nucleated cell counts per sample were estimated from amplification of reference gene primers within the assay. Sequence reads were collapsed and filtered to measure the absolute abundance of every unique TCRbeta CDR3 rearrangement. For each sample, productive Simpson clonality was calculated as the square root of Simpson's diversity index over productive rearrangements. What TCRdb holds here is the immuneACCESS table cut down to in-frame rearrangements. Part of the clones is not present; checked against another copy, under half of the missing clones reflect an unresolved V gene, and the others are unexplained. V, J and clone size were drawn from that table, and D and trimming were deduced from the DNA. The sample includes hundreds of thousands of clones, with roughly 86% observed a single time. The ten top clones hold 2.6% of the sample.

V is pared back by 1 base and J by 2 bases, with 9 bases lying between the germline termini. The germline V gene (reference sequence) supplies CDR1 LGHDT and CDR2 YNNKEL. The cysteine opens and the phenylalanine closes a CDR3 of 14 amino acids. The retained sequence is limited to the CDR3, 42 bases, with the frame set at the first base. Participants in the prospective study were enrolled through a virtual design, were aged roughly 18 to 90 years, and lived in some 24 United States geographic areas. Cohort assignment in the prospective study relied on participant-reported clinical history from a screening survey and a study questionnaire. In the prospective study, mobile phlebotomists collected whole blood, serum and a nasopharyngeal or oropharyngeal swab from each participant. Over a roughly 2-month period, participants in the prospective study had the option of providing additional blood draws and questionnaires. Blood samples from the prospective study were shipped frozen or at room temperature prior to DNA extraction.

As for this clone: Its cognate antigen has yet to be identified. No much larger clone is present one base from it, and per-base qualities are unavailable.

Summary of the overall study and its limitations: The quantity of clinical and demographic metadata differed by source and by participant and was supplied without curation.

The rearrangement joined TRBV3-1 (or the pseudogene TRBV3-2) to TRBJ2-7, with a weak D call of TRBD2 (5 bases match). This clonotype was sampled from a woman in her 30s with acute COVID-19. The sample comprised PBMCs or T cells enriched from blood (not recorded which). The DNA sequence follows: TGTGCCAGCAGCCAAGCCCTCGGGGCCTACGAGCAGTACTTC. Translated, it gives CASSQALGAYEQYF.